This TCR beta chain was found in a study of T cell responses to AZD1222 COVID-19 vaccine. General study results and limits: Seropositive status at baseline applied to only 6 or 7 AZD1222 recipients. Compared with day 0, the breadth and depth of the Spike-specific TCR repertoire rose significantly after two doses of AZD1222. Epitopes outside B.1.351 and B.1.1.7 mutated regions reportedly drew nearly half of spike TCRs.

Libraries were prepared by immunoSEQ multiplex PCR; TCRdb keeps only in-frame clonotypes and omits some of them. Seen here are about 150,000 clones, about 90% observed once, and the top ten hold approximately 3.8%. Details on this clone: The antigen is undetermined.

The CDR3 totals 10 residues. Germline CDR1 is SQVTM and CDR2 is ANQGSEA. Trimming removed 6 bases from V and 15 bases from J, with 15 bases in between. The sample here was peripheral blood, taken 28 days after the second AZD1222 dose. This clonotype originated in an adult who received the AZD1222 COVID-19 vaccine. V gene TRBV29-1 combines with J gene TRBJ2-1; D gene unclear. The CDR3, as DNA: TGCAGCGTCGGAGACCGAGAGAGGTTCTTC. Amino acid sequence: CSVGDRERFF.